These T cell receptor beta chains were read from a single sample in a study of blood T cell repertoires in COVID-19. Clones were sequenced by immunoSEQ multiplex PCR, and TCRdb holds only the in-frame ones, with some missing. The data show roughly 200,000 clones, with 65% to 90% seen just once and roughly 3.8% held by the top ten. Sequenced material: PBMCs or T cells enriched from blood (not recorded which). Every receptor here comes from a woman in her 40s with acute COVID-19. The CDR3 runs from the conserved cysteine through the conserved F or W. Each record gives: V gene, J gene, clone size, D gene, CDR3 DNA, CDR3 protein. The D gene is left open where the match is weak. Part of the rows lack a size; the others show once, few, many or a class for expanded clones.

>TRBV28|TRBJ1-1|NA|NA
TGTGCCAGCAGGGCAGGGGAAGCTTTCTTT
CASRAGEAFF
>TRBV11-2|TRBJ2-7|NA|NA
TGTGCCAGCAGACCCCCGGGGAGTGAGCAGTACTTC
CASRPPGSEQYF
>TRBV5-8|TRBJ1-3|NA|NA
TGTGCCAGCACCTTACAGGGCTATGCAGGAAACACCATATATTTT
CASTLQGYAGNTIYF
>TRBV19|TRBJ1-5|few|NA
TGTGCCAGTAAGGGGACAAATAGCAATCAGCCCCAGCATTTT
CASKGTNSNQPQHF
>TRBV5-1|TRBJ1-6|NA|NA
TGCGCCAGCAGCTTGGAGGGAGGAGACGGGCCCCTCCACTTT
CASSLEGGDGPLHF
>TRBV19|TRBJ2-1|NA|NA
TGTGCCAGTAAACAGGCGCTTTACTACAATGAGCAGTTCTTC
CASKQALYYNEQFF
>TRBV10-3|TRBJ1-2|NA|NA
TGTGCCATCAGTGAAGACGGGACAAACTATGGCTACACCTTC
CAISEDGTNYGYTF
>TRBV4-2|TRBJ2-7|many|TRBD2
TGTGCCAGCAGCCAGGGTAGCGGGGCATCCTACGAGCAGTACTTC
CASSQGSGASYEQYF
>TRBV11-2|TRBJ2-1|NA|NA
TGTGCCAGCAGCTTAGATCCAACCGGTCGTGAGCAGTTCTTC
CASSLDPTGREQFF
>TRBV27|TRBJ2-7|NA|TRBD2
TGTGCCAGCAGTTTATACGCTACCCCGGGACTAGCGGGAGAGTCCTACGAGCAGTACTTC
CASSLYATPGLAGESYEQYF
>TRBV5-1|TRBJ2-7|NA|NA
TGCGCCAGCAGCTTATTGGCTAGCGCTAGCTACGAGCAGTACTTC
CASSLLASASYEQYF
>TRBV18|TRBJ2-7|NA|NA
TGTGCCAGCTCCCCAAGGGGCCGTCCCTACGAGCAGTACTTC
CASSPRGRPYEQYF
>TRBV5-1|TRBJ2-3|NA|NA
TGCGCCAGCAGCTTTGACAGAACACAATCGGCAGATACGCAGTATTTT
CASSFDRTQSADTQYF
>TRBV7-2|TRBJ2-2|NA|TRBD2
TGTGCCAGCAGCTGGGAGGGGCGGATTAACACCGGGGAGCTGTTTTTT
CASSWEGRINTGELFF
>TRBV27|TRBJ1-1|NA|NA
TGTGCCAGCAGCCCAACAGGTGGAACTGAAGCTTTCTTT
CASSPTGGTEAFF
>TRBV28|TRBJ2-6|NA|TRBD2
TGTGCCAGCAGTTTGGGGGGGTCTGGGGCCAACGTCCTGACTTTC
CASSLGGSGANVLTF
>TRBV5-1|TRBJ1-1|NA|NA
TGCGCCAGCAGCACGCGGGCGACAGGGAACACTGAAGCTTTCTTT
CASSTRATGNTEAFF
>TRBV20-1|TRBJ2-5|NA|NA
TGCAGTGCTAGTCGGACGTCAGGGGCCCAGTACTTC
CSASRTSGAQYF
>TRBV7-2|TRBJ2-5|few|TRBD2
TGTGCCAGCAGCTTAGAAGCGGGAGCATGGGAGACCCAGTACTTC
CASSLEAGAWETQYF
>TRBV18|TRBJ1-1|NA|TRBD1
TGTGCCAGCTCACGCGGAAGACAGGGGCGGAACACTGAAGCTTTCTTT
CASSRGRQGRNTEAFF
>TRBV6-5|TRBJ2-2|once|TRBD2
TGTGCCACGGGACTAGCGGGAACCACCGGGGAGCTGTTTTTT
CATGLAGTTGELFF
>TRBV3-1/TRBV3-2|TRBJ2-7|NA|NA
TGTGCCAGCAGCCAAGCGGGAGCCGAGCAGTACTTC
CASSQAGAEQYF
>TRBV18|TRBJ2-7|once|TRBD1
TGTGCCAGCTCACCAGGGGGACAGGGGGCTCAGGAGCAGTACTTC
CASSPGGQGAQEQYF
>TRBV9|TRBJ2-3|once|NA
TGTGCCAGCAGCGTATGGGAGTCAAGGACAGATACGCAGTATTTT
CASSVWESRTDTQYF
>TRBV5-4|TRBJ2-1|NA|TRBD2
TGTGCCAGCAGCCGGGGGAATAGCGGGTACTACAATGAGCAGTTCTTC
CASSRGNSGYYNEQFF
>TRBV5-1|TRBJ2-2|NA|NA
TGCGCCAGCAGTCAGGAGGTCGGGGAGCTGTTTTTT
CASSQEVGELFF
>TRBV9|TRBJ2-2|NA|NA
TGTGCCAGCAGCGCTCCAGGGACAGGGGAGCTGTTTTTT
CASSAPGTGELFF
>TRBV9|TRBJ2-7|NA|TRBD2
TGTGCCAGCAGCGTAGGCGGGAGCTCCTACGAGCAGTACTTC
CASSVGGSSYEQYF
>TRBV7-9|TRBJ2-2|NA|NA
TGTGCCAGCAGCTTTCCGGACTCCTCAGCCGGAGAGCTGTTTTTT
CASSFPDSSAGELFF
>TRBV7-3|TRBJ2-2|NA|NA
TGTGCCAGCAGCTTCGGCAGGGGGAACACCGGGGAGCTGTTTTTT
CASSFGRGNTGELFF
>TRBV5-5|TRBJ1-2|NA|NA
TGTGCCAGCAGCTTTGGCCTTACAGGGCCCTATGGCTACACCTTC
CASSFGLTGPYGYTF
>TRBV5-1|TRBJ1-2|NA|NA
TGCGCCAGCAGCTTTAACGCAGGGATGCAGGACTACACCTTC
CASSFNAGMQDYTF
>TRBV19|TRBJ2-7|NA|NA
TGTGCCAGTAGTGTTCTCCAGACTAGTTCCCACTACGAGCAGTACTTC
CASSVLQTSSHYEQYF
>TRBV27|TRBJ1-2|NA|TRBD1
TGTGCCAGCAGGGGGTCAGGGGGCTCGAGCCATGGCTACACCTTC
CASRGSGGSSHGYTF
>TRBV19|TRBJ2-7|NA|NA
TGTGCCAGTAGTATAGCAGGACTGGCCTACGAGCAGTACTTC
CASSIAGLAYEQYF
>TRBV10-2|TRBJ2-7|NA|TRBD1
TGCGCCAGCAGTGAATGGGGGACAGCCTACGAGCAGTACTTC
CASSEWGTAYEQYF
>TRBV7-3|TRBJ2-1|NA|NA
TGTGCCAGCAGCTCCGGTCGAAGCAATGAGCAGTTCTTC
CASSSGRSNEQFF